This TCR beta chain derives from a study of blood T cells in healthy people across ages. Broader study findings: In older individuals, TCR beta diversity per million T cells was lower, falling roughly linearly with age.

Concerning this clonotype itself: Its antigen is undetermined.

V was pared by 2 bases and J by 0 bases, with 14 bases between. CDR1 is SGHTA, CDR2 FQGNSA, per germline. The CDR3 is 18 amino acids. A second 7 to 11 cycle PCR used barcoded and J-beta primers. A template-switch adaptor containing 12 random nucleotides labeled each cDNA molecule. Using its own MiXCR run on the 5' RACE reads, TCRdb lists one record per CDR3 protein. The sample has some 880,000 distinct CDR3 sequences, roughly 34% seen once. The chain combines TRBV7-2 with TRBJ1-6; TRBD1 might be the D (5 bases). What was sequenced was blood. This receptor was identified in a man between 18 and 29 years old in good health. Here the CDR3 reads CASSLMGRSLSYNSPLHF. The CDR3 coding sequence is TGTGCCAGCAGCTTAATGGGACGGTCCCTCTCCTATAATTCACCCCTCCACTTT.